The sequence of this TCR beta chain was determined in a study of blood T cell repertoires in COVID-19 (TCRdb year 2020). About the study as a whole: Samples from collaborators originated in the United States, Italy and Spain and spanned both the acute and convalescent phases of COVID-19. The prospective study material was composed of cDNA or gDNA derived from T cells, B-cell-depleted T cells, or PBMCs. Deeply sampled blood TCRbeta repertoires from subjects exposed to, actively infected with, or recovered from COVID-19 were included in the dataset. The repertoires were released in a freely available public database meant as a resource for research on the immune response to SARS-CoV-2. The samples were drawn from the first 160 participants of the ongoing ImmuneRACE study and from 950 to 1,500 subjects provided by 6 global collaborators. Nearly every sample came with metadata listing a de-identified subject ID, COVID-19 status, age in years and sex. HLA class I and class II types, where available, came from metadata supplied by the sample provider rather than from assay-based typing. Study-wide conclusions, independent of this receptor: How much clinical and demographic metadata was included differed by source and by participant, and the metadata was provided uncurated.

This clone was recorded only once. Its antigen target is currently unknown. Per-nucleotide qualities are absent, and no much larger clonotype sits a single base away. The collaborating institutions used their own protocols to collect whole blood in K2EDTA tubes. For TCRbeta analysis, collaborator samples were shipped as frozen whole blood, as isolated PBMCs, or as DNA extracted from either sample type. TCRbeta CDR3 regions were amplified from genomic DNA using the immunoSEQ Assay, a bias-controlled multiplex PCR. In the paper's pipeline: The number of nucleated cells in each sample was estimated from the amplification of reference gene primers within the assay. To quantify the absolute abundance of each unique TCRbeta CDR3 rearrangement, sequence reads were collapsed and filtered. For each sample, productive Simpson clonality was calculated by taking the square root of Simpson's diversity index across productive rearrangements. Imported from immuneACCESS, the table was reduced by TCRdb to in-frame sequences with V and J called. These copies leave out some clones; in studies compared against another copy, an unresolved V gene accounts for under half, and the cause of the remainder is not known. Clone size and V and J calls were adopted from that table, with D and trimming inferred from the DNA. The sample includes about 120,000 clones, with roughly four fifths observed a single time. The leading ten clones occupy about 12% of the sample.

The CDR3 covers 18 residues, taking in both the cysteine and the phenylalanine. Only the CDR3 part of the read is kept: 54 bases, read in frame from the first base. For this chain, trimming is 2 bases at the V end and 1 base at the J end, and the number of junction bases without a gene match is 6. Per the germline V gene, KGHSH is the CDR1 and LQKENI is the CDR2. Sequenced material: peripheral blood. The sequence derives from a human donor in a cohort sampled during active COVID-19. The sequence is built from TRBV18 and TRBJ2-4; the central 12 bases match TRBD1. The sequenced DNA is TGTGCCAGCTCACCAGGGACAGGGGGCCGTGGTGCCAAAAACATTCAGTACTTC. This sequence encodes CASSPGTGGRGAKNIQYF.